The clone carrying this T cell receptor (beta chain) was picked up many times. This CDR3 is 13 amino acids long. Per the germline V gene, CDR1 is SGHRS and CDR2 is YFSETQ. Trimming took 1 base from V and 7 from J; bases not matched to a gene: 2. The data are from a study of T-cell reconstitution after alpha-beta-depleted transplantation in children. A TCRbeta library incorporating unique molecular identifiers was prepared. One entry per CDR3 protein, called by TCRdb with MiXCR from the PCR reads. The sample holds roughly 190,000 distinct CDR3 sequences, roughly 14% seen once. The specimen comprised PBMCs from the stem cell graft donor, sampled from the stem cell graft. The rearrangement uses TRBV5-1 and TRBJ2-5; 9 positions match TRBD2. The clonotype was recovered from a human donor who donated a stem cell graft to a child with acute lymphoblastic leukemia. The CDR3 DNA reads TGCGCCAGCAGCTTGACGCGGGAGGGGACCCAGTACTTC. Amino acid sequence: CASSLTREGTQYF.